Each of the 24 T cell receptor beta chains below was sequenced from the same sample in a study of cytomegalovirus exposure and HLA in healthy donors. PCR was performed using 60 Vbeta and 13 Jbeta primers. Assay used: immunoSEQ multiplex PCR; TCRdb lists only in-frame clones, some missing. The table includes under 200,000 clones, approximately 86% detected once. The sample comprised PBMCs. The receptors here all came from a woman aged 25 to 39 in good health and CMV-seronegative.

This sequence joins TRBV19 and TRBJ2-3; 7 nucleotides align to TRBD1. Germline V lookup: CDR1 LNHDA, CDR2 SQIVND (reference sequence). With 6 bases clipped from V and 0 bases from J, the junction kept 6 bases outside the gene matches. The CDR3 has 15 residues. The CDR3 is CASRLNRGSTDTQYF. The CDR3 DNA follows: TGTGCCAGTAGACTGAACAGGGGTAGCACAGATACGCAGTATTTT.

This clone was seen a few times. The chain combines TRBV4-1 with TRBJ2-1, with TRBD2 identical over 7 bases. Germline loops: CDR1 MGHRA, CDR2 YSYEKL. The V and J ends lost 5 bases and 1 base, in that order; junction bases with no gene match: 5. This CDR3 is 15 amino acids long. CDR3: CASSLGLSSYNEQFF. The CDR3, as DNA: TGCGCCAGCAGCTTGGGACTATCGTCCTACAATGAGCAGTTCTTC.

The V call is TRBV29-1, the J call TRBJ1-2; 9 nucleotides align to TRBD1. This CDR3 is built from 13 residues. The V gene end was trimmed by 2 bases and the J gene end by 6 bases; junction bases not matched to a gene: 4. From germline, CDR1 is SQVTM and CDR2 ANQGSEA. The CDR3: CSVEQDRGNGYTF. The CDR3 nucleotides are TGCAGCGTTGAACAGGACAGGGGAAATGGCTACACCTTC.

A note on this clone: Other nucleotide sequences in the sample specify the same CDR3. The rearrangement links TRBV6-5 to TRBJ1-5, with D tentatively TRBD1 (6 bases). The germline CDR1 and CDR2 sequences are MNHEY and SVGAGI. Between the trimmed V and J ends, which lost 6 bases and 0 bases, there was a span of 12 bases. CDR3 length: 15 residues. CDR3 nucleotides: TGTGCCAGCAGAAGGACAGTTTATAGCAATCAGCCCCAGCATTTT. This sequence encodes CASRRTVYSNQPQHF.

The chain uses TRBV4-1 and TRBJ2-1; D ambiguous. Trimming shortened V by 0 bases and J by 5 bases, and 17 bases separated the two germline ends. Per germline, CDR1 MGHRA and CDR2 YSYEKL. CDR3 length equals 17 residues. In DNA, the CDR3 is TGCGCCAGCAGCCAAGATCGGTACGAGACACCCCACAATGAGCAGTTCTTC. This sequence encodes CASSQDRYETPHNEQFF.

The gene calls are TRBV2 and TRBJ2-7; 9 positions match TRBD2. Per germline, CDR1 SNHLY and CDR2 FYNNEI. Trimming removed 1 base from V and 1 base from J; junction bases left unmatched: 8. The CDR3 is 17 residues long. In nucleotides, the CDR3 is TGTGCCAGCAGTGAAGGGGTGGGTAGCGGGGGTTCCTACGAGCAGTACTTC. It translates to CASSEGVGSGGSYEQYF.

The gene calls are TRBV7-9 and TRBJ2-1; 8 nucleotides agree with TRBD2. This CDR3 contains 16 residues. Germline V gene lookup returns CDR1 SEHNR and CDR2 FQNEAQ (reference sequence). Germline trimming cut 3 bases from V and 0 bases from J; bases unmatched to any gene: 4. This chain's CDR3 is CASSLPGLGSYNEQFF. The CDR3 region has the DNA TGTGCCAGCAGCTTGCCGGGACTAGGCTCCTACAATGAGCAGTTCTTC. Based on the CDR3 plus reference TRBV7-9 and TRBJ2-1, the full variable domain is DTGVSQNPRHKITKRGQNVTFRCDPISEHNRLYWYRQTLGQGPEFLTYFQNEAQLEKSRLLSDRFSAERPKGSFSTLEIQRTEQGDSAMYLCASSLPGLGSYNEQFFGPGTRLTVL.

The J gene is TRBJ2-1, the V gene TRBV7-8, with D perhaps TRBD2 (6 bases). Germline lookup yields CDR1 SGHVS and CDR2 FQNEAQ. This CDR3 is built from 15 residues. The V end was cut by 6 bases, the J end by 3 bases, with 15 bases between. CDR3 nucleotide sequence: TGTGCCAGCAGTGCCGCCGGGAGCGTCTACAATGAGCAGTTCTTC. Translation gives CASSAAGSVYNEQFF.

This clone was observed a handful of times. V usage is TRBV7-2 and J usage is TRBJ1-2; D possibly corresponds to TRBD1 (5 bases). V was pared by 4 bases and J by 1 base, with 13 bases between. Germline V lookup: CDR1 SGHTA, CDR2 FQGNSA. CDR3 length: 15 residues. The CDR3 loop is CASSYGSGGNYGYTF. The CDR3 DNA is TGTGCCAGCAGCTACGGATCCGGGGGTAACTATGGCTACACCTTC. Looking up the rest from reference TRBV7-2 and TRBJ1-2 gives the full variable domain: GAGVSQSPSNKVTEKGKDVELRCDPISGHTALYWYRQSLGQGLEFLIYFQGNSAPDKSGLPSDRFSAERTGGSVSTLTIQRTQQEDSAVYLCASSYGSGGNYGYTFGSGTRLTVV.

In DNA, the CDR3 is TGTGCCAGCAGCCAAGGGTCTTGGGCCTCTGGGGCCAACGTCCTGACTTTC. Its translation is CASSQGSWASGANVLTF. This chain links TRBV14 with TRBJ2-6; the D is unclear. The V gene's germline CDR1 is SGHDN and CDR2 FVKESK. The V and J ends lost 1 base and 0 bases respectively, with 10 bases between them. The CDR3 has 17 residues.

J is TRBJ2-7 and V is TRBV5-6; TRBD2 matches 14 bases. The CDR3 has 17 amino acids. V was clipped by 4 bases and J by 2 bases; unmatched bases: 8. Germline V gene data show CDR1 as SGHDT and CDR2 as YYEEEE. The CDR3 DNA reads as TGTGCCAGCAGCCCCCAGACTAGCGGGGGGGCACCCTACGAGCAGTACTTC. Amino acid sequence: CASSPQTSGGAPYEQYF.

This chain uses TRBV5-1 with TRBJ2-3; the D is unclear. Per the germline V gene, CDR1 is SGHRS and CDR2 is YFSETQ. V lost 0 bases and J lost 2, with 7 bases in between. This CDR3 comprises 14 residues. CDR3 nucleotides: TGCGCCAGCAGCTTGGCAGTTAACACAGATACGCAGTATTTT. Its translation is CASSLAVNTDTQYF.

The gene calls are TRBV6-6 and TRBJ1-1; TRBD1 matches 10 bases. This CDR3 is 13 amino acids long. V lost 6 bases and J lost 7; bases outside the gene matches: 5. Germline CDR1 and CDR2: MNHNY and SVGAGI (reference sequence). The CDR3 reads CASSMTGGGEAFF. CDR3 DNA sequence: TGTGCCAGCAGCATGACAGGGGGCGGTGAAGCTTTCTTT.

The V call is TRBV27, the J call TRBJ2-7, with D maybe TRBD1 (7 bases). With 6 bases removed from V and 2 bases from J, the gap between germline ends came to 14 bases. Per germline, CDR1 MNHEY and CDR2 SMNVEV (reference sequence). The CDR3 totals 14 residues. The CDR3 coding sequence is TGTGCCAGCAGGTCAGGGGGGCAGCCCTACGAGCAGTACTTC. The encoded protein is CASRSGGQPYEQYF.

The CDR3 region is CASNSGGSQPQHF. The DNA of the CDR3 is TGTGCCAGCAATTCAGGGGGCAGTCAGCCCCAGCATTTT. The rearrangement links TRBV6-1 to TRBJ1-5, with 8 positions matching TRBD1. The trim removed 7 bases at V and 6 bases at J, leaving 5 bases unmatched. The germline V gene encodes CDR1 MNHNS and CDR2 SASEGT. The length of the CDR3 is 13 residues.

The chain joins TRBV19 to TRBJ2-1, with TRBD2 matching 13 bases. This CDR3 has 17 amino acids. V trimming: 3 bases; J trimming: 9 bases; junction bases outside the gene matches: 11. Germline lookup yields CDR1 LNHDA and CDR2 SQIVND (reference sequence). In DNA, the CDR3 is TGTGCCAGTAGTATGGGGTGGGGGACTAGCGGGATAGGTGAGCAGTTCTTC. Encoded protein: CASSMGWGTSGIGEQFF.

V gene TRBV10-2 combines with J gene TRBJ2-1; 9 bases fit TRBD2. The CDR3 has 14 residues. The germline V gene has CDR1 WSHSY and CDR2 SAAADI. The junction had 3 bases not matched to a gene; V was cut back by 6 bases and J by 3 bases. CDR3 nucleotides: TGCGCCAGCAGGCGGGAGGGGGTCTACAATGAGCAGTTCTTC. Its translation is CASRREGVYNEQFF.

This rearrangement joins TRBV19 to TRBJ1-1, with a weak D call TRBD1 (5 bases). CDR1 and CDR2 (germline): LNHDA, SQIVND (reference sequence). The CDR3 has 16 residues. V shed 7 bases and J shed 4 bases, with 22 bases lying between them. Here the CDR3 reads CASTSLAGRVVTEAFF. The CDR3 nucleotides read TGTGCCAGTACCTCCCTAGCGGGCAGGGTTGTCACTGAAGCTTTCTTT.

The gene calls are TRBV7-8 and TRBJ2-7, with D possibly TRBD1 on 5 matching bases. Trimming removed 0 bases at V and 3 bases at J, with 9 bases between. CDR3 length: 14 amino acids. In germline, CDR1 is SGHVS, CDR2 FQNEAQ. CDR3 in DNA: TGTGCCAGCAGCTTAGCGCAGACAGACTACGAGCAGTACTTC. As protein: CASSLAQTDYEQYF.

The chain joins TRBV28 to TRBJ2-7, with D possibly TRBD1 on 6 matching bases. The germline gives CDR1 MDHEN, CDR2 SYDVKM. V was trimmed by 2 bases and J by 8 bases, leaving 13 bases between them. CDR3 length: 13 amino acids. The DNA for the CDR3 is TGTGCCAGCAGTTTAACACAGGGTGGCAAGCAGTACTTC. Translated, it gives CASSLTQGGKQYF.

V gene TRBV5-1 combines with J gene TRBJ2-1, with unresolved D. This CDR3 has 15 amino acids. CDR1 is SGHRS and CDR2 is YFSETQ in the germline V gene. Trimming left V 0 bases short and J 0 bases short, with 7 bases between. The CDR3 reads CASSLASNSYNEQFF. CDR3 bases: TGCGCCAGCAGCTTGGCCTCTAACTCCTACAATGAGCAGTTCTTC.

This chain links TRBV4-2 with TRBJ2-3; TRBD2 matches at 12 bases. The junction had 13 bases not matched to a gene; V was cut back by 3 bases and J by 6 bases. Germline V gene lookup returns CDR1 LGHNA and CDR2 YNFKEQ. This CDR3 spans 18 amino acids. CDR3 sequence (DNA): TGTGCCAGCAGCCAGGCTAGGACTAGCGGGGCCACGACGGATACGCAGTATTTT. Translated, it gives CASSQARTSGATTDTQYF.

The CDR3 nucleotides are TGTGCCAGCAGTTACGGGGGACAGTTCACCGGGGAGCTGTTTTTT. This codes for CASSYGGQFTGELFF. The rearrangement uses TRBV6-5 and TRBJ2-2; 7 bases line up with TRBD1. The CDR3 is 15 amino acids. Germline CDR1 reads MNHEY; CDR2 reads SVGAGI. The J segment lost 4 bases and the V segment lost 2 bases, leaving 4 bases of the junction unmatched.

The genes are TRBV28 and TRBJ2-7; D is unresolved. Germline V gene data show CDR1 as MDHEN and CDR2 as SYDVKM. Trimming took 4 bases from V and 2 from J, leaving 6 bases between them. The CDR3 runs 12 residues. The CDR3 DNA reads TGTGCCAGCAGTTACCCTACCTACGAGCAGTACTTC. Translating it yields CASSYPTYEQYF.